The 9 T cell receptor beta chains reported below all come from one sample, sequenced in a study of T cell repertoires in cytomegalovirus infection (dated by TCRdb to the late 2010s). Sequencing used an Illumina HiSeq 1500. TCRdb's own reprocessing of the public reads used fastp at Q25 and MiXCR and kept productive beta chains. Records with the same CDR3 protein are collapsed into one entry carrying the most frequent genes and DNA. The sample table holds over 150,000 distinct CDR3 sequences, of which about 15% were seen once. The top ten clones comprise about 23% of the sample. Sequencing was performed on CD8+ T cells from PBMCs. These receptor sequences come from a human donor in good health (CMV status not recorded). Some clones in this sample may be carry-over from other donors' samples.

The J gene is TRBJ2-3, the V gene TRBV6-6; D may match TRBD1 or TRBD2 (5 bases each). This CDR3 contains 10 residues. Germline assignment: CDR1 MNHNY and CDR2 SVGAGI (reference sequence). V dropped 10 bases and J dropped 7 bases, with 9 bases sitting between them. The CDR3 DNA is TGTGCCACTTGGGGGAATACGCAGTATTTT. Its protein is CATWGNTQYF.

The chain uses TRBV5-5 and TRBJ1-2; possible D gene TRBD1, 5 bases. Germline V gene sequence: CDR1 SGHKS, CDR2 YYEKEE (reference sequence). The CDR3 has 16 amino acids. V shed 5 bases and J shed 2 bases, with 19 bases lying between them. The CDR3 region has the DNA TGTGCCAGCAGTCCCCCCGTCGGGGCCCTAAACTATGGCTACACCTTC. Its protein is CASSPPVGALNYGYTF.

The sample holds a few counts of this clonotype. The chain recombines TRBV7-6 with TRBJ2-2, with D perhaps matching TRBD1 (5 bases). The CDR3 is 13 residues long. Germline V lookup: CDR1 SGHVS, CDR2 FNYEAQ. V was pared by 5 bases and J by 6 bases, with 10 bases between. In DNA, the CDR3 is TGTGCCAGCAGCGCTATAGGGGCCGGGGAGCTGTTTTTT. It yields the protein CASSAIGAGELFF.

This clonotype was detected a few times. CDR3 bases: TGTGCCAGCATGGGGGAAGCGGGGGGGCCGGAGACCCAGTACTTC. Amino acids: CASMGEAGGPETQYF. The chain has TRBV7-8 and TRBJ2-5, with 10 bases lining up with TRBD2. The CDR3 sequence is 15 residues long. After removal of 7 bases from V and 5 bases from J, the junction contained 10 bases not matched to a gene. The germline CDR1 and CDR2 sequences are SGHVS and FQNEAQ.

This clonotype appeared a few times. The chain has TRBV6-2 or TRBV6-3 and TRBJ2-1; D may match TRBD1 or TRBD2 (5 bases each). CDR3 length: 16 amino acids. Germline V gene data show CDR1 as MNHEY and CDR2 as SVGEGT. V lost 2 bases, J lost 5 bases, and 16 bases lay in between. CDR3 protein: CASSYHSGTADNEQFF. Written as DNA, the CDR3 is TGTGCCAGCAGTTACCATTCCGGGACGGCCGACAATGAGCAGTTCTTC.

The rearrangement links TRBV10-3 to TRBJ1-1; D is perhaps TRBD1 (5 bases). The CDR3 is 18 amino acids. The germline CDR1 and CDR2 sequences are ENHRY and SYGVKD. V was shortened by 2 bases and J by 5 bases, with 24 bases between the two germline ends. The CDR3 here is CAISEPPGATHQGTEAFF. CDR3 nucleotide sequence: TGTGCCATCAGTGAGCCTCCCGGGGCAACCCACCAAGGAACTGAAGCTTTCTTT.

In this sample, this clonotype turned up a few times. This chain connects TRBV12-3 or TRBV12-4 to TRBJ1-1; the D is unclear. V was trimmed by 3 bases and J by 7 bases, leaving 15 bases between them. The CDR3 is 14 residues long. The CDR3 reads CASSLGGGGLEAFF. The CDR3 DNA is TGTGCCAGCAGTTTGGGCGGCGGCGGTCTTGAAGCTTTCTTT.

This chain connects TRBV28 to TRBJ1-2; unclear D gene. In germline, CDR1 is MDHEN, CDR2 SYDVKM. The CDR3 is 13 residues long. V was cut by 3 bases and J by 4 bases, with 9 bases left in between. The CDR3 is CASSLGQAYGYTF. CDR3 coding DNA: TGTGCCAGCAGTTTGGGCCAGGCCTATGGCTACACCTTC.

The chain has TRBV6-2 or TRBV6-3 and TRBJ2-3, with 7 positions matching TRBD1. The J segment lost 2 bases and the V segment lost 6 bases, leaving 5 bases of the junction unmatched. The germline V gene encodes CDR1 MNHEY and CDR2 SVGEGT. The CDR3 sequence is 14 residues long. The chain's CDR3 is CASSKTGHTDTQYF. The CDR3 bases are TGTGCCAGCAGCAAGACAGGGCACACAGATACGCAGTATTTT.